This T cell receptor beta chain originates from a study of radiotherapy plus CTLA-4 blockade in lung cancer. The overall study: There were objective responses in 18% of patients, and around 30% had disease control.

The repertoire was sequenced with immunoSEQ multiplex PCR; TCRdb's copy has only in-frame clones and lacks some. The table includes 95,000 to 150,000 clones, just under 90% detected once. The receptor was derived from a human donor with non-small cell lung cancer that progressed on radiotherapy plus ipilimumab. Sequencing was performed on peripheral blood, taken from a patient treated with radiotherapy plus ipilimumab.

This CDR3 is CASSSHYEQYF. Here the CDR3 DNA reads TGTGCCAGCAGTTCGCACTACGAGCAGTACTTC. The rearrangement links TRBV6-5 to TRBJ2-7; D unclear. V lost 4 bases and J lost 3, with 4 bases in between. CDR3 size: 11 residues. Germline V CDR1 and CDR2: MNHEY, SVGAGI.